The entry below describes one TCR beta chain. Antigen: not known. This specimen comes from a study of cytomegalovirus exposure and HLA in healthy donors. Study observations and caveats: Among immune exposure information, only CMV serostatus was available. Common viral pathogens (according to a later analysis) appeared linked to several of the most significant clusters.

J was trimmed by 3 bases and V by 7 bases; bases with no gene match: 15. Germline CDR1 MNHEY, CDR2 SMNVEV (reference sequence). The CDR3 runs 17 residues. This cohort consisted of healthy bone marrow donors. The study ran its PCR with 60 Vbeta and 13 Jbeta primers. Sequencing used immunoSEQ multiplex PCR; TCRdb keeps in-frame clones, though not all of them. This listing includes roughly 120,000 clones. The chain is built from TRBV27 and TRBJ1-1; 9 positions match TRBD1. What was sequenced was PBMCs. The TCR comes from a man younger than 35 in good health and CMV-seronegative. The CDR3 is CASTIKGQGRRDTEAFF. CDR3 DNA sequence: TGTGCCAGCACTATTAAGGGACAGGGAAGGCGGGACACTGAAGCTTTCTTT.